This T cell receptor beta chain was sequenced during a study of T-cell memory formation after mild COVID-19. TCRdb re-called the 5' RACE reads with MiXCR, one entry per CDR3 protein. Of some 40,000 distinct CDR3 sequences listed, less than 8% are singletons. The ends lost 4 bases at V and 3 bases at J; junction bases unmatched: 3. The CDR3 runs to 13 residues. Germline CDR1 is SGHNT and CDR2 is YYREEE (reference sequence). The sequence was collected from an adult who had mild COVID-19 (a few samples of this study predate the infection). Cell type and time point are not known. The material sequenced was PBMCs or a T cell subset sorted from them (not recorded which). The J gene is TRBJ2-7, the V gene TRBV5-4, with 8 positions matching TRBD1. The CDR3 sequence: CASSRDRYYEQYF. CDR3 in DNA: TGTGCCAGCAGCCGGGACAGGTACTACGAGCAGTACTTC.